This T cell receptor (beta chain) is from a study of Ad26.COV2.S vaccination and SARS-CoV-2 variants. Study in general: Sample donor was a member of the COV1001 Ad26.COV2.S trial arm. Study-wide results and limits: A substantial breadth of spike-specific CD8+ and CD4+ T cell responses after vaccination has been reported. Spike-specific TCR breadth in vaccine recipients exceeded that seen in placebo recipients. Measures of TCR breadth and depth may have fallen short of total T cell responses.

Measured with immunoSEQ multiplex PCR; TCRdb has only the in-frame clones, and not every one. The data show 430,000 or so clones, with 80% to 90% seen just once and around 2.6% held by the top ten. Worth noting for this clone: Antigen: not known.

Regarding treatment: roughly 20 received Ad26.COV2.S at low or high dose, single or two shots; five or six received placebo; per-sample allocation not given. Sampling was done on day 63 after the first vaccine or placebo injection. The material was peripheral blood, obtained in a trial of Ad26.COV2.S vaccine versus placebo. The TCR was taken from a person between 18 and 60 years old who received the Ad26.COV2.S COVID-19 vaccine or a placebo.

CDR3 region: CASEPGQGIRAFF. CDR3 DNA: TGTGCCAGCGAACCGGGACAGGGGATAAGGGCTTTCTTT. The genes are TRBV28 and TRBJ1-1, with 10 bases aligning to TRBD1. The CDR3 spans 13 residues. V shed 8 bases and J 11 bases; nucleotides not matched to a gene: 11. Per germline, CDR1 MDHEN and CDR2 SYDVKM.